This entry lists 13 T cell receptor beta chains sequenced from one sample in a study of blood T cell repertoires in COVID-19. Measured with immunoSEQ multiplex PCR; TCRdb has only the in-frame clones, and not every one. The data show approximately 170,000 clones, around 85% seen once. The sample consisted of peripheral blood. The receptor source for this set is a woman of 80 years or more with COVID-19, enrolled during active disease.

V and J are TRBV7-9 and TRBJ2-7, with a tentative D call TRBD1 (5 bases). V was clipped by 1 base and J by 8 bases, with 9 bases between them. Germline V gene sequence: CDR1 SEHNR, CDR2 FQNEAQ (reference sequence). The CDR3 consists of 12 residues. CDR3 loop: CASSLGQGKQYF. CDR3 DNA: TGTGCCAGCAGCTTAGGGCAGGGCAAGCAGTACTTC.

CDR3 region: CASSMMEGEKLFF. The CDR3 DNA is TGTGCCAGTAGTATGATGGAGGGCGAAAAACTGTTTTTT. This chain uses TRBV19 with TRBJ1-4; no definite D call. The germline V gene encodes CDR1 LNHDA and CDR2 SQIVND (reference sequence). V was cut by 3 bases and J by 8 bases, with 10 bases left in between. CDR3 length: 13 amino acids. The full variable domain, rest sourced from reference TRBV19 and TRBJ1-4, is DGGITQSPKYLFRKEGQNVTLSCEQNLNHDAMYWYRQDPGQGLRLIYYSQIVNDFQKGDIAEGYSVSREKKESFPLTVTSAQKNPTAFYLCASSMMEGEKLFFGSGTQLSVL.

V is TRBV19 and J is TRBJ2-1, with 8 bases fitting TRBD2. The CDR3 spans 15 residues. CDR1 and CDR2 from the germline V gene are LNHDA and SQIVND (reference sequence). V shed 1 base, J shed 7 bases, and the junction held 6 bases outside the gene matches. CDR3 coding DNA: TGTGCCAGTAGTATAGTGACCAGCGGGAGAAATGAGCAGTTCTTC. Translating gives CASSIVTSGRNEQFF.

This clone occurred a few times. The CDR3 DNA reads as TGTGCCAGCAGCTTAGGCGGGGGAGTCTCTAACTATGGCTACACCTTC. Translation gives CASSLGGGVSNYGYTF. The rearrangement uses TRBV7-8 and TRBJ1-2; tentatively, D is TRBD1 (5 bases). The CDR3 is made up of 16 amino acids. CDR1 is SGHVS, CDR2 FQNEAQ, per germline. Trimming took 1 base from V and 0 from J, leaving 12 bases between them.

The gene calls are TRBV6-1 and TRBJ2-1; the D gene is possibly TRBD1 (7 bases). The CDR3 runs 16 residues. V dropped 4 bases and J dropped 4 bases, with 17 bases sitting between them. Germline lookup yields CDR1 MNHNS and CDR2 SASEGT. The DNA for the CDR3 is TGTGCCAGCAGTGCTGGCCAGGGGGGTCCGTACAATGAGCAGTTCTTC. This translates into CASSAGQGGPYNEQFF.

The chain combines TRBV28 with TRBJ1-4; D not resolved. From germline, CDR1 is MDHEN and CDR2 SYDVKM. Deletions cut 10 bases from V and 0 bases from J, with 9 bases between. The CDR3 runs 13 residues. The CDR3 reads CATEGTTNEKLFF. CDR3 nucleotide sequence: TGTGCCACCGAGGGCACAACTAATGAAAAACTGTTTTTT.

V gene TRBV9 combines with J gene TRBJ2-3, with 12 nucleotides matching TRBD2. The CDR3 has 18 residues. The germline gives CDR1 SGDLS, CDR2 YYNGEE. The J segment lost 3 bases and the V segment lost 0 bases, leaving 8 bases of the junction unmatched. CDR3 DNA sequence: TGTGCCAGCAGCGTAGAAACTAGCGGGAGGTCAGGGACAGATACGCAGTATTTT. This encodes CASSVETSGRSGTDTQYF.

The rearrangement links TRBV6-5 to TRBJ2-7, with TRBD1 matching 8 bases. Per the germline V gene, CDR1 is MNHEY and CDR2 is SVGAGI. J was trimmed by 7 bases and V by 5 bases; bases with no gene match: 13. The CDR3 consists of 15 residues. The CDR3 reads CASSPSGTGVREQYF. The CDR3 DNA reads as TGTGCCAGCAGTCCTTCCGGGACAGGTGTCAGGGAGCAGTACTTC.

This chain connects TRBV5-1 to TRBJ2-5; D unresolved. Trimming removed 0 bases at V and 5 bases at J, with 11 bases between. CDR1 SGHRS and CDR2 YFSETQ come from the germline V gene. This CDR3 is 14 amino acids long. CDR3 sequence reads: CASSLGASRETQYF. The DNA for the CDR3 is TGCGCCAGCAGCTTGGGCGCCTCCCGCGAGACCCAGTACTTC. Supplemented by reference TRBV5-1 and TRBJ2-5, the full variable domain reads KAGVTQTPRYLIKTRGQQVTLSCSPISGHRSVSWYQQTPGQGLQFLFEYFSETQRNKGNFPGRFSGRQFSNSRSEMNVSTLELGDSALYLCASSLGASRETQYFGPGTRLLVL.

CDR3 sequence (DNA): TGTGCCAGCTCGGACAGGGCGGGGGACGGCTACACCTTC. Translated: CASSDRAGDGYTF. The gene calls are TRBV18 and TRBJ1-2; 8 nucleotides align to TRBD1. Looked up from germline, CDR1 is KGHSH and CDR2 is LQKENI. V gave up 6 bases and J gave up 8 bases; unmatched junction bases: 8. This CDR3 spans 13 amino acids.

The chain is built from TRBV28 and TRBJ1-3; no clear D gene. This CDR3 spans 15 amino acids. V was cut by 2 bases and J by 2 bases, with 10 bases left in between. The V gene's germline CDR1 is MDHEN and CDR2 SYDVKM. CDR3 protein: CASSLVPGTGNTIYF. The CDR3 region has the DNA TGTGCCAGCAGTTTAGTCCCGGGGACTGGAAACACCATATATTTT.

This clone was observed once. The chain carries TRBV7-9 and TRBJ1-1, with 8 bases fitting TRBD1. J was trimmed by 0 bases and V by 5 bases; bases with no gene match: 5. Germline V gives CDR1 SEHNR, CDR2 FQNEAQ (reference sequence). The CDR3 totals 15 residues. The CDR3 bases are TGTGCCAGCAGCCCAGGGACAGGAGTGAACACTGAAGCTTTCTTT. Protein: CASSPGTGVNTEAFF. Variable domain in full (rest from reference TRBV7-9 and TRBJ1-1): DTGVSQNPRHKITKRGQNVTFRCDPISEHNRLYWYRQTLGQGPEFLTYFQNEAQLEKSRLLSDRFSAERPKGSFSTLEIQRTEQGDSAMYLCASSPGTGVNTEAFFGQGTRLTVV.

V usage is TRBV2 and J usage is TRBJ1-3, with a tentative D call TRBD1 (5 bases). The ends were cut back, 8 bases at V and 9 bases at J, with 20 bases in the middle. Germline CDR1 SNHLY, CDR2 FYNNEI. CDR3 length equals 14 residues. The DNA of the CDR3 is TGTGCCAGCGAAGGCAGGGTCAATGGGGCCACCATATATTTT. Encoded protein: CASEGRVNGATIYF.